The sequence of this T cell receptor beta chain was determined in a study of shared clonotypes between healthy human individuals. Broader study findings: Exclusively blood specimens were collected; tissue repertoires likely differ.

V lost 0 bases and J 7 bases, leaving 8 bases between the germline ends. Germline lookup yields CDR1 SGDLS and CDR2 YYNGEE. CDR3 length: 13 residues. Data came from immunoSEQ multiplex PCR; TCRdb stores just in-frame clones and leaves some out. The table lists about 2 million clones, about 95% of them singletons. The naive CD8 population came from CD45RO-negative cells selected for CCR7, without terminally differentiated effector memory CD45RA+ cells. A note on this clone: No antigen is known for it.

This sequence originates from a man aged 18 to 30 in good health. The chain joins TRBV9 to TRBJ2-1; D ambiguous. Material: naive CD8+ T cells sorted from blood. CDR3 in amino acids: CASSVEIWNEQFF. Here the CDR3 DNA reads TGTGCCAGCAGCGTAGAGATCTGGAATGAGCAGTTCTTC.